A selection of T cell receptor beta chains follows, all from one sample in a study of neurological immune-mediated disorders. One entry per CDR3 protein results from TCRdb running MiXCR on the 5' RACE reads. This sample carries fewer than 110,000 distinct CDR3 sequences, less than 14% of them seen once, and the ten largest clones take 2.5% to 4%. The sample taken for sequencing was PBMCs. These receptors all come from a female donor with HTLV-1-associated myelopathy (HAM/TSP). Each CDR3 is given with its conserved first and last residue. D genes are given only for firm matches. Not every row has a clone size; where given, it reads once, few, many or a size class.

clone_size: many; v_call: TRBV20-1; j_call: TRBJ1-2; d_call: NA; cdr3_nt: TGCAGTGCTTCCGACTATGGCTACACCTTC; cdr3_aa: CSASDYGYTF
clone_size: few; v_call: TRBV20-1; j_call: TRBJ1-1; d_call: NA; cdr3_nt: TGCAGTGCTAGAGAACAACAGGCCGCTTTCTTT; cdr3_aa: CSAREQQAAFF
clone_size: few; v_call: TRBV7-9; j_call: TRBJ2-2; d_call: TRBD2; cdr3_nt: TGTGCCAGCAGCTTAGTTCAGCGGGGGAATCAGAACACCGGGGAGCTGTTTTTT; cdr3_aa: CASSLVQRGNQNTGELFF
clone_size: many; v_call: TRBV12-3/TRBV12-4; j_call: TRBJ2-3; d_call: NA; cdr3_nt: TGTGCCAGCAGGCTTTGGCGGGATACGCAGTATTTT; cdr3_aa: CASRLWRDTQYF
clone_size: many; v_call: TRBV4-1; j_call: TRBJ1-1; d_call: NA; cdr3_nt: TGCGCCAGCAGCCAAGATCTCAAAGAAGCTTTCTTT; cdr3_aa: CASSQDLKEAFF
clone_size: many; v_call: TRBV20-1; j_call: TRBJ2-3; d_call: NA; cdr3_nt: TGCAGTGCTAGTATCAATACGCAGTATTTT; cdr3_aa: CSASINTQYF
clone_size: many; v_call: TRBV6-2/TRBV6-3; j_call: TRBJ1-2; d_call: NA; cdr3_nt: TGTGCCACCAGCTCGGCCTTCTATGGCTACACCTTC; cdr3_aa: CATSSAFYGYTF
clone_size: many; v_call: TRBV5-1; j_call: TRBJ2-7; d_call: NA; cdr3_nt: TGCGCCAGCAGCCCCTTAAAGAGAGGCTACGAGCAGTACTTC; cdr3_aa: CASSPLKRGYEQYF
clone_size: NA; v_call: TRBV20-1; j_call: TRBJ2-1; d_call: NA; cdr3_nt: TGCAGTGCTGGAAGAGACGGTTCTAGGGAGCAGTTCTTC; cdr3_aa: CSAGRDGSREQFF
clone_size: many; v_call: TRBV5-5; j_call: TRBJ2-5; d_call: NA; cdr3_nt: TGTGCCAGCAGCCCTACGGTGGCGGCTGAGACCCAGTACTTC; cdr3_aa: CASSPTVAAETQYF
clone_size: NA; v_call: TRBV29-1; j_call: TRBJ2-3; d_call: NA; cdr3_nt: TGCAGCGTTATCGCGGGGAGCGTGTCAGATACGCAGTATTTT; cdr3_aa: CSVIAGSVSDTQYF
clone_size: many; v_call: TRBV4-2; j_call: TRBJ2-3; d_call: TRBD2; cdr3_nt: TGTGCCAGCAGCCAAGTCGGGACTAGCGGTGGCGCAGATACGCAGTATTTT; cdr3_aa: CASSQVGTSGGADTQYF
clone_size: many; v_call: TRBV5-1; j_call: TRBJ2-7; d_call: NA; cdr3_nt: TGCGCCAGCAGCTTCCAGGGGCGGGAGCAGTACTTC; cdr3_aa: CASSFQGREQYF
clone_size: few; v_call: TRBV7-2; j_call: TRBJ1-1; d_call: NA; cdr3_nt: TGTGCCAGCAGCTCCGTCAGCTGCAGGCGCCATGGGGCTTTCTTT; cdr3_aa: CASSSVSCRRHGAFF
clone_size: many; v_call: TRBV9; j_call: TRBJ2-7; d_call: TRBD2; cdr3_nt: TGTGCCAGCAGCGTAGGGGGGGGACCTACCTACGAGCAGTACTTC; cdr3_aa: CASSVGGGPTYEQYF
clone_size: NA; v_call: TRBV12-3/TRBV12-4; j_call: TRBJ2-1; d_call: NA; cdr3_nt: TGTGCCAGCAGTTTATCGCAGGGGGGAAATGAGCAGTTCTTC; cdr3_aa: CASSLSQGGNEQFF
clone_size: many; v_call: TRBV5-6; j_call: TRBJ2-3; d_call: NA; cdr3_nt: TGTGCCAGCAGCAGAACAGGTCAAACGCAGTATTTT; cdr3_aa: CASSRTGQTQYF
clone_size: many; v_call: TRBV4-1; j_call: TRBJ2-7; d_call: NA; cdr3_nt: TGCGCCAGCAGCCAAGGAACAGGGTGGGCCTACGAGCAGTACTTC; cdr3_aa: CASSQGTGWAYEQYF
clone_size: many; v_call: TRBV11-2; j_call: TRBJ2-2; d_call: NA; cdr3_nt: TGTGCCAGCAGCTTACGGACAGCCGCGAACACCGGGGAGCTGTTTTTT; cdr3_aa: CASSLRTAANTGELFF
clone_size: NA; v_call: TRBV27; j_call: TRBJ2-2; d_call: NA; cdr3_nt: TGTGCCAGCAGTTTTATGACAGCCACCGGGGAGCTGTTTTTT; cdr3_aa: CASSFMTATGELFF
clone_size: many; v_call: TRBV10-3; j_call: TRBJ2-3; d_call: NA; cdr3_nt: TGTGCCATCAGTAGACCCATACCCGGGACAAGCACAGATACGCAGTATTTT; cdr3_aa: CAISRPIPGTSTDTQYF
clone_size: many; v_call: TRBV6-5; j_call: TRBJ1-5; d_call: NA; cdr3_nt: TGTGCCAGCGGGCAGGGCACTCAGCCCCAGCATTTT; cdr3_aa: CASGQGTQPQHF
clone_size: many; v_call: TRBV5-1; j_call: TRBJ2-3; d_call: TRBD1; cdr3_nt: TGCGCCAGCAGCCCTGGACAGGGTGGGTCAGATACGCAGTATTTT; cdr3_aa: CASSPGQGGSDTQYF
clone_size: many; v_call: TRBV20-1; j_call: TRBJ2-5; d_call: NA; cdr3_nt: TGCAGTGCTAGAATATTGGGTGAAGAGACCCAGTACTTC; cdr3_aa: CSARILGEETQYF
clone_size: many; v_call: TRBV6-2/TRBV6-3; j_call: TRBJ1-1; d_call: NA; cdr3_nt: TGTGCCAGCAGTTACACACAGGGTCGCACTGAAGCTTTCTTT; cdr3_aa: CASSYTQGRTEAFF
clone_size: many; v_call: TRBV20-1; j_call: TRBJ1-5; d_call: NA; cdr3_nt: TGCAGTGCTAGCCAGGGTATCGGCAATCAGCCCCAGCATTTT; cdr3_aa: CSASQGIGNQPQHF
clone_size: many; v_call: TRBV12-3/TRBV12-4; j_call: TRBJ2-2; d_call: TRBD1; cdr3_nt: TGTGCCAGCAGTTTACGGACCCGAACACAGGGGGCGAACACCGGGGAGCTGTTTTTT; cdr3_aa: CASSLRTRTQGANTGELFF
clone_size: NA; v_call: TRBV5-1; j_call: TRBJ2-3; d_call: TRBD2; cdr3_nt: TGCGCCAGCAGCTTTGCTAGCGGAACAGATACGCAGTATTTT; cdr3_aa: CASSFASGTDTQYF
clone_size: many; v_call: TRBV10-3; j_call: TRBJ2-6; d_call: NA; cdr3_nt: TGTGCCATCAGTGTTACTGGGGCCAACGTCCTGACTTTC; cdr3_aa: CAISVTGANVLTF
clone_size: NA; v_call: TRBV19; j_call: TRBJ1-2; d_call: TRBD1; cdr3_nt: TGTGCCAGTAGTAACACAGGGGGCGCCGGCTATGGCTACACCTTC; cdr3_aa: CASSNTGGAGYGYTF
clone_size: many; v_call: TRBV4-1; j_call: TRBJ2-2; d_call: NA; cdr3_nt: TGCGCCAGCCGGTCCGGGACATACGGAGGCGGGGAGCTGTTTTTT; cdr3_aa: CASRSGTYGGGELFF
clone_size: many; v_call: TRBV20-1; j_call: TRBJ2-1; d_call: NA; cdr3_nt: TGCAGCACCGAGGGGAATAAAGGCTCCTACAATGAGCAGTTCTTC; cdr3_aa: CSTEGNKGSYNEQFF
clone_size: many; v_call: TRBV7-9; j_call: TRBJ2-1; d_call: NA; cdr3_nt: TGTGCCAGCAGCTCGACCGTAGCGGCCTCCTACAATGAGCAGTTCTTC; cdr3_aa: CASSSTVAASYNEQFF
clone_size: many; v_call: TRBV7-8; j_call: TRBJ2-7; d_call: NA; cdr3_nt: TGTGCCAGCAGCAAAAGGGTATACGAGCAGTACTTC; cdr3_aa: CASSKRVYEQYF
clone_size: many; v_call: TRBV5-1; j_call: TRBJ2-3; d_call: TRBD2; cdr3_nt: TGCGCCAGCAGCTTGTCGATTAGCGGGGGGGCCACAATGGCAGATACGCAGTATTTT; cdr3_aa: CASSLSISGGATMADTQYF
clone_size: many; v_call: TRBV20-1; j_call: TRBJ2-3; d_call: TRBD1; cdr3_nt: TGCAGTGCTTTCGACAGGGTCACAGATACGCAGTATTTT; cdr3_aa: CSAFDRVTDTQYF
clone_size: many; v_call: TRBV5-1; j_call: TRBJ2-2; d_call: NA; cdr3_nt: TGCGCCAGCACCCGAGGGGGGACCTCTCAGGGGCTGTTTTTT; cdr3_aa: CASTRGGTSQGLFF
clone_size: many; v_call: TRBV11-2; j_call: TRBJ1-1; d_call: NA; cdr3_nt: TGTGCCAGCAGCTTAGAACCGGGGTTAGCTTTCTTT; cdr3_aa: CASSLEPGLAFF
clone_size: many; v_call: TRBV20-1; j_call: TRBJ1-5; d_call: NA; cdr3_nt: TGCAGTGGTCCGGGAGCGAACAATCAGCCCCAGCATTTT; cdr3_aa: CSGPGANNQPQHF
clone_size: many; v_call: TRBV28; j_call: TRBJ1-2; d_call: NA; cdr3_nt: TGTGCCAGCAGGACACCGGGACTGGATGGCTACACCTTC; cdr3_aa: CASRTPGLDGYTF
clone_size: NA; v_call: TRBV2; j_call: TRBJ2-7; d_call: NA; cdr3_nt: TGTCCCTGCAGTTTGACGCGGGAGCAGTACTTC; cdr3_aa: CPCSLTREQYF
clone_size: many; v_call: TRBV24-1; j_call: TRBJ1-1; d_call: NA; cdr3_nt: TGTGCCACCAGTGATCCCTCCGGGCCGAACACTGAAGCTTTCTTT; cdr3_aa: CATSDPSGPNTEAFF
clone_size: NA; v_call: TRBV5-1; j_call: TRBJ2-1; d_call: TRBD1; cdr3_nt: TGCGCCAGCAGCCCAGGGACAGTGAACGAGCAGTTCTTC; cdr3_aa: CASSPGTVNEQFF
clone_size: many; v_call: TRBV20-1; j_call: TRBJ2-5; d_call: NA; cdr3_nt: TGCAGTGCTAGAGATCCTCTGGGGGGGGGCCGGCAAGAGACCCAGTACTTC; cdr3_aa: CSARDPLGGGRQETQYF
clone_size: many; v_call: TRBV5-1; j_call: TRBJ2-7; d_call: NA; cdr3_nt: TGCGCCAGCAGCTTGGTTGGGGACTGGGACGAGCAGTACTTC; cdr3_aa: CASSLVGDWDEQYF
clone_size: many; v_call: TRBV10-3; j_call: TRBJ1-2; d_call: NA; cdr3_nt: TGTGCCATCAGTGACCACCCCGAGGGGGCTAACTATGGCTACACCTTC; cdr3_aa: CAISDHPEGANYGYTF
clone_size: many; v_call: TRBV5-6; j_call: TRBJ2-6; d_call: NA; cdr3_nt: TGTGCCAGCAGCTTCCTACCGAAGCGCTCTGGGGCCAACGTCCTGACTTTC; cdr3_aa: CASSFLPKRSGANVLTF
clone_size: few; v_call: TRBV20-1; j_call: TRBJ2-2; d_call: TRBD2; cdr3_nt: TGCAGTGCTAGAGATCGGTGGACTAGTATCGGGGAGCTGTTTTTT; cdr3_aa: CSARDRWTSIGELFF
clone_size: many; v_call: TRBV5-1; j_call: TRBJ2-3; d_call: TRBD2; cdr3_nt: TGCGCCAGCAGCCTAAACCCGGCGGGGCTAGCGGGGGCAGATACGCAGTATTTT; cdr3_aa: CASSLNPAGLAGADTQYF
clone_size: many; v_call: TRBV5-1; j_call: TRBJ2-3; d_call: TRBD2; cdr3_nt: TGCGCCAGCAGCTATAGCGGGGGGCCTAGCACAGATACGCAGTATTTT; cdr3_aa: CASSYSGGPSTDTQYF